This T cell receptor beta chain was sequenced in a study of cytotoxic CD8 clonotypes in ibrutinib-treated CLL. Broader study findings: Clonality climbed at ibrutinib response, then dropped toward baseline at progression. Collection times varied between progressing and sustained-remission patients.

The CDR3 runs 12 residues. Germline V gene sequence: CDR1 KGHSH, CDR2 LQKENI. V lost 2 bases and J 3 bases, leaving 1 base between the germline ends. Concerning this clone: Its antigen is currently unknown.

Sequencing used immunoSEQ multiplex PCR; TCRdb keeps in-frame clones, though not all of them. The profile shows about 140,000 clones, under 95% of them singletons. The TCR sequence derives from a human donor with chronic lymphocytic leukemia. The chain is built from TRBV18 and TRBJ1-4; D is ambiguous. The sample here was PBMCs, taken after 12 months of ibrutinib treatment. The CDR3 loop reads CASSPANEKLFF. For the CDR3, the DNA is TGTGCCAGCTCACCAGCTAATGAAAAACTGTTTTTT.